This record covers a single T cell receptor (beta chain). V shed 4 bases and J shed 9 bases, with 13 bases lying between them. Germline V gives CDR1 DFQATT, CDR2 SNEGSKA (reference sequence). The CDR3 sequence is 13 residues long. The record originates from a study of regulatory T cells in long-lasting Graves disease. Combining iRepertoire HTBI primers with Arm-PCR of CDR3 regions, the authors built TCR beta libraries. TCRdb fed the multiplex PCR reads into MiXCR, producing one record per CDR3 protein. In the table there are 600,000 to 800,000 distinct CDR3 sequences, around 30% of which are singletons. The time point denotes: persistent/refractory GD, antithyroid drugs over 5 years with positive TRAb. RNA extracted from PBMCs served as the sequencing template.

The TCR was taken from a female donor with Graves disease. The chain couples TRBV20-1 to TRBJ1-6; perhaps TRBD1 as D (6 bases). The material was peripheral blood mononuclear cells (PBMCs), obtained when the disease was refractory, from a patient treated with antithyroid drugs. CDR3 coding DNA: TGCAGTGCTACAGACAGGCGGGGTTCACCCCTCCACTTT. The encoded protein is CSATDRRGSPLHF.